Sequencing of this TCR beta chain was carried out in a study of shared clonotypes between healthy human individuals. This CDR3 has 15 amino acids. CDR1 MRHNA and CDR2 SNTAGT come from the germline V gene. Between the trimmed V and J ends, which lost 4 bases and 4 bases, there was a span of 16 bases. Profiled with immunoSEQ multiplex PCR; TCRdb holds only in-frame clones, not every one. The sample lists under 600,000 clones, around 80% occurring once. The sequence was collected from a woman between 40 and 50 years old in good health. Some clones in this sample may be carry-over from other donors' samples. V and J are TRBV6-4 and TRBJ1-2; no clear D gene. The sample consisted of PBMCs. CDR3 in amino acids: CASSAPGVFFYGYTF. The CDR3 DNA is TGTGCCAGCAGTGCCCCTGGGGTCTTTTTCTATGGCTACACCTTC.